This T cell receptor (beta chain) was sequenced during a study of PD-1 blockade in classical Hodgkin lymphoma. Regarding the study as a whole: A reduction in baseline TCR diversity was reportedly seen in newly diagnosed patients relative to healthy donors.

This clone was recorded only once. What it binds is not known. The length of the CDR3 is 15 residues. CDR1 and CDR2 from the germline V gene are MNHEY and SMNVEV (reference sequence). The junction had 7 bases not matched to a gene; V was cut back by 6 bases and J by 5 bases. The data were produced by immunoSEQ multiplex PCR, yet TCRdb's version contains in-frame clones alone and is incomplete. The table shows about 12,000 clones, with more than 65% occurring only once. Every patient was affected by relapse after autologous stem cell transplantation, while exposure to brentuximab vedotin was not uniform. Researchers report purifying CD4+ T cells from thawed PBMCs by magnetic negative selection.

The source of this sequence is a human donor with classical Hodgkin lymphoma. This chain connects TRBV27 to TRBJ1-6; TRBD1 agrees at 7 bases. The sequencing here drew on CD4+ T cells from blood, taken at baseline. CDR3 region: CASRWTGNNNSPLHF. The CDR3 nucleotides are TGTGCCAGCAGGTGGACAGGAAATAATAATTCACCCCTCCACTTT.